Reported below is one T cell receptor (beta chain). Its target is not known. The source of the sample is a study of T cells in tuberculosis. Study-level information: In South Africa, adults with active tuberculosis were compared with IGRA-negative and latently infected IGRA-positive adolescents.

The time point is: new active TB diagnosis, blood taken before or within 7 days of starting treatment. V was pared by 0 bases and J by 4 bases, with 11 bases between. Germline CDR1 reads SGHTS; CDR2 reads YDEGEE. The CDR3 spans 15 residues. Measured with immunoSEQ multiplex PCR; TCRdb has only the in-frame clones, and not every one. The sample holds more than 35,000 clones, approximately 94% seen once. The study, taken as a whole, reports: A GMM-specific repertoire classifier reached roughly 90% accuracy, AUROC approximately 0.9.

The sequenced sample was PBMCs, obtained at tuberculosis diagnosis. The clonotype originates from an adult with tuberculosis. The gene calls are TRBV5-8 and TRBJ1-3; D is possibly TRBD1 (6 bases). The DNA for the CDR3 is TGTGCCAGCAGCTTGGAGGTGGGACAAGGAAACACCATATATTTT. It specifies CASSLEVGQGNTIYF.